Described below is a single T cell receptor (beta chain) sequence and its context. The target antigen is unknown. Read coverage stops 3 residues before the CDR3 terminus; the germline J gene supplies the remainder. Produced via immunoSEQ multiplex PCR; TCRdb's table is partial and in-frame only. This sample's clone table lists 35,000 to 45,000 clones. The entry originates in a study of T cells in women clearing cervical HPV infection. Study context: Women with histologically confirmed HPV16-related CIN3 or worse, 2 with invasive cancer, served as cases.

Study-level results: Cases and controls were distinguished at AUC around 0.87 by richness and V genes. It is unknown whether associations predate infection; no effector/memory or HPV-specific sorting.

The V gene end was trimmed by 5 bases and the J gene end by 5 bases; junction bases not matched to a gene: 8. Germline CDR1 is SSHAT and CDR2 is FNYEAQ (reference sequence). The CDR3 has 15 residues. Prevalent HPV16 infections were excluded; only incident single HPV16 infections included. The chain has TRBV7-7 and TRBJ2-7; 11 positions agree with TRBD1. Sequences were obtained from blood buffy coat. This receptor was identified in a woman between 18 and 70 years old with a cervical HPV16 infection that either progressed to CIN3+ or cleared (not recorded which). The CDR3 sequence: CASSPRTGGLDEQYF. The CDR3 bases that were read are TGTGCCAGCAGCCCTCGGACAGGGGGCTTAGACGAG.